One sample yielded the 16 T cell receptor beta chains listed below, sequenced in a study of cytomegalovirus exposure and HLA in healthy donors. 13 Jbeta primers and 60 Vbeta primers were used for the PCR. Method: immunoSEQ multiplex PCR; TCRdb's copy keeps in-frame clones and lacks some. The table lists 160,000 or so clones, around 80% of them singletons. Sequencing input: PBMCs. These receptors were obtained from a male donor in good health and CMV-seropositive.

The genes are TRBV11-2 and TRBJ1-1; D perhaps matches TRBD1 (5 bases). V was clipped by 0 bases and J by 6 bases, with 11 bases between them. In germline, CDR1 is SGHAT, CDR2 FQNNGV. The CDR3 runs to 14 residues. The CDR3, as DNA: TGTGCCAGCAGCTTAGATAGTGGAGGGGCTGAAGCTTTCTTT. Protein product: CASSLDSGGAEAFF.

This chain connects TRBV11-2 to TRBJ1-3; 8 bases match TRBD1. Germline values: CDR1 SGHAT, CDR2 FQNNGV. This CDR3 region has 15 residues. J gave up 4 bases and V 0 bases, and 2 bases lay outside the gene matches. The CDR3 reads CASSLDRGHGNTIYF. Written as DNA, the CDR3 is TGTGCCAGCAGCTTAGACAGGGGGCACGGAAACACCATATATTTT.

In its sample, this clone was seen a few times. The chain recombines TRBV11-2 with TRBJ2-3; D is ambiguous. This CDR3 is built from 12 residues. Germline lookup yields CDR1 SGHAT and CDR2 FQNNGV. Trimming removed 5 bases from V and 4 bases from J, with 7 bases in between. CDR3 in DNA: TGTGCCAGCAGCCGAGCTCCAGATACGCAGTATTTT. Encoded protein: CASSRAPDTQYF.

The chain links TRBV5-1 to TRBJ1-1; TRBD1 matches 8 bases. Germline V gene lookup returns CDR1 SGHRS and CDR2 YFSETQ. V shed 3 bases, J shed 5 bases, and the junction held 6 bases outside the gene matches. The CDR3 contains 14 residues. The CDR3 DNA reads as TGCGCCAGCAGCTCTGACAGGGGAGAAACTGAAGCTTTCTTT. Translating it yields CASSSDRGETEAFF.

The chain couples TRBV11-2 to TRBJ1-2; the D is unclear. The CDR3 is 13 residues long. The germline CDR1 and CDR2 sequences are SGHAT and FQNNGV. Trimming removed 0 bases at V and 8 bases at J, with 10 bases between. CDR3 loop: CASSLDRLRGYTF. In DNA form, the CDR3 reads TGTGCCAGCAGCTTAGATCGCCTTAGAGGCTACACCTTC.

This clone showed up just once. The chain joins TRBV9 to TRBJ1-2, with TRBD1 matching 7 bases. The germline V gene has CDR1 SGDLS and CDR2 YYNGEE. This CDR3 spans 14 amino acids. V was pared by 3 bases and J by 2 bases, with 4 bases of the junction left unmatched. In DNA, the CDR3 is TGTGCCAGCAGCGCCGACAGGGCAAACTATGGCTACACCTTC. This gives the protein CASSADRANYGYTF.

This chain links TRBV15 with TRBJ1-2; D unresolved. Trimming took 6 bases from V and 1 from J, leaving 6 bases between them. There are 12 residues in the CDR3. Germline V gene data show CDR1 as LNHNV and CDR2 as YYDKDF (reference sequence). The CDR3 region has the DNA TGTGCCACCAGTCTCCGTAACTATGGCTACACCTTC. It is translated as CATSLRNYGYTF.

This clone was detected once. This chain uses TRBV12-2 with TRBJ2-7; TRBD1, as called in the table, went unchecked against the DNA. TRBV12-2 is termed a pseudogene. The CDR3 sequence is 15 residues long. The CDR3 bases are TGTGCAAGTCGCCTAGAGGACAGGGGTAAGGACGAGCAGTACTTC. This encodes CASRLEDRGKDEQYF.

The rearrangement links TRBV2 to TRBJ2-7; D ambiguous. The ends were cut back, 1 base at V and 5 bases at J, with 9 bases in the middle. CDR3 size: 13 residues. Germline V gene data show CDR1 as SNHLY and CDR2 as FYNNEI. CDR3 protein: CASSEDWAHEQYF. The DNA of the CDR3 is TGTGCCAGCAGTGAAGACTGGGCCCACGAGCAGTACTTC. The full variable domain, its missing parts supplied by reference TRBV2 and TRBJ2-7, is EPEVTQTPSHQVTQMGQEVILRCVPISNHLYFYWYRQILGQKVEFLVSFYNNEISEKSEIFDDQFSVERPDGSNFTLKIRSTKLEDSAMYFCASSEDWAHEQYFGPGTRLTVT.

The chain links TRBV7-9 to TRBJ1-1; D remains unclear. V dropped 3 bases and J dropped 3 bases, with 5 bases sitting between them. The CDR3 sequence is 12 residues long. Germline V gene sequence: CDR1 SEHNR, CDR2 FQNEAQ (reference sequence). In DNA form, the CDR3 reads TGTGCCAGCAGCTTTGGAGACACTGAAGCTTTCTTT. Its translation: CASSFGDTEAFF. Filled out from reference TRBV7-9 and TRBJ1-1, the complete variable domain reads DTGVSQNPRHKITKRGQNVTFRCDPISEHNRLYWYRQTLGQGPEFLTYFQNEAQLEKSRLLSDRFSAERPKGSFSTLEIQRTEQGDSAMYLCASSFGDTEAFFGQGTRLTVV.

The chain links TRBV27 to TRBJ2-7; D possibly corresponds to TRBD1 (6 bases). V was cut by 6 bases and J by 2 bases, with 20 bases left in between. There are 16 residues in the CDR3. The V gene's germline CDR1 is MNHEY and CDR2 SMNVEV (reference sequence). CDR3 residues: CASSLLPRQDTYEQYF. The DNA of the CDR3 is TGTGCCAGCAGCCTACTGCCGAGACAGGATACCTACGAGCAGTACTTC.

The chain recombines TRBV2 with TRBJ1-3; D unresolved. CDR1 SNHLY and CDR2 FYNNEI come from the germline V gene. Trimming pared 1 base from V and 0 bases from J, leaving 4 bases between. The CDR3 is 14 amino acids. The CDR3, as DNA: TGTGCCAGCAGTGAAGGACACTCTGGAAACACCATATATTTT. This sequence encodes CASSEGHSGNTIYF.

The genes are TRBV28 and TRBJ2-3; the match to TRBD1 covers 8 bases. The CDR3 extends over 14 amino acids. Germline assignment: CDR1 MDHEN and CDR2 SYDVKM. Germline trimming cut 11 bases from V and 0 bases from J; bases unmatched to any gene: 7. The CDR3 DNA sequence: TGTGCCGGACAACGGGACAGGAGCACAGATACGCAGTATTTT. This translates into CAGQRDRSTDTQYF.

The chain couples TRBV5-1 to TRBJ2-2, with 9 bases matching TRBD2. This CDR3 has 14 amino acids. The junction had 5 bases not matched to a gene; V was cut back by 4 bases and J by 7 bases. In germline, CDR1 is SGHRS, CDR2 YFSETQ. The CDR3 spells CASSLSGSDGELFF. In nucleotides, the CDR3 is TGCGCCAGCAGCCTTAGCGGGAGTGACGGGGAGCTGTTTTTT.

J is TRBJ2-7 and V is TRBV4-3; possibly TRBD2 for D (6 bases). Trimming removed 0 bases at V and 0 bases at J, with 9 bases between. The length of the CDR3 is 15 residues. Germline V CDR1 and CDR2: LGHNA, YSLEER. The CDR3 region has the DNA TGCGCCAGCAGCCAAGATCGGGGGAGCTCCTACGAGCAGTACTTC. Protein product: CASSQDRGSSYEQYF.

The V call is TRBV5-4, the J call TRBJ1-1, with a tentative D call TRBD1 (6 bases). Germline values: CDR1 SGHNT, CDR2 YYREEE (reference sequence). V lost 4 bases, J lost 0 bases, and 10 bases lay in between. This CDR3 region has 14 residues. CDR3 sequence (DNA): TGTGCCAGCAGCCTACAGGGAGTGAACACTGAAGCTTTCTTT. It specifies CASSLQGVNTEAFF. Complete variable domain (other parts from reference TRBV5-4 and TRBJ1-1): ETGVTQSPTHLIKTRGQQVTLRCSSQSGHNTVSWYQQALGQGPQFIFQYYREEENGRGNFPPRFSGLQFPNYSSELNVNALELDDSALYLCASSLQGVNTEAFFGQGTRLTVV.